This paragraph reports one T cell receptor (beta chain). The data derive from a study of blood T cell repertoires in COVID-19. This table comes from immunoSEQ multiplex PCR, and its TCRdb copy is limited to in-frame clones, with some not included. The sample has hundreds of thousands of clones; 75% to 90% are singletons. The sequence was obtained from a woman in her 30s who had recovered from COVID-19. The sequenced sample was peripheral blood.

The CDR3, as DNA: TGCGCCAGCAGCTTGGACGGGACAATTCATCAGCCCCAGCATTTT. This codes for CASSLDGTIHQPQHF. This chain connects TRBV5-1 to TRBJ1-5, with D possibly matching TRBD1 (6 bases). The CDR3 covers 15 residues. The ends were cut back, 0 bases at V and 5 bases at J, with 12 bases in the middle. CDR1 SGHRS and CDR2 YFSETQ come from the germline V gene.